The 9 T cell receptor beta chains below all came from one sample that was sequenced in a study of breast tumors, draining lymph nodes, adjacent tissues. Breast cancer patients provided tissue from their axillary draining lymph nodes. One entry per CDR3 protein results from TCRdb running MiXCR on the multiplex PCR reads. In the table there are about 150,000 distinct CDR3 sequences, more than 20% of which are singletons. Sequenced: axillary lymph node tissue. The source of these receptors is a female donor with breast cancer. Some clones in this sample may be carry-over from other donors' samples.

This clonotype has ten or more counts. This rearrangement joins TRBV6-1 to TRBJ2-1; 7 bases are shared with TRBD2. V was pared by 4 bases and J by 5 bases, with 5 bases of the junction left unmatched. The length of the CDR3 is 14 residues. From germline, CDR1 is MNHNS and CDR2 SASEGT. DNA for the CDR3: TGTGCCAGCAGTGGGGACTACTCTAACAATGAGCAGTTCTTC. It codes for CASSGDYSNNEQFF.

A word on this clonotype: A much bigger clone sits one base away, suggesting this may be a read error. This chain joins TRBV6-1 and TRBJ2-7, with D unresolved. The CDR3 has 12 amino acids. Germline-derived CDR1 and CDR2 are MNHNS and SASEGT. The CDR3 sequence is CASSGRPYEHYF. CDR3 nucleotides: TGTGCCAGCTCAGGACGACCCTACGAGCATTACTTC.

This clonotype was counted ten times or more. The gene calls are TRBV4-1 and TRBJ1-2, with D uncertain. Germline assignment: CDR1 MGHRA and CDR2 YSYEKL. This CDR3 has 16 residues. V was shortened by 4 bases and J by 0 bases, with 15 bases between the two germline ends. The chain's CDR3 is CASSPGRNIANYGYTF. CDR3 DNA sequence: TGCGCCAGCAGCCCAGGACGGAATATAGCTAACTATGGCTACACCTTC.

The table lists this clonotype with many counts. The J gene is TRBJ2-7, the V gene TRBV2; possible D gene TRBD1, 5 bases. The CDR3 has 12 residues. Trimming left V 1 base short and J 4 bases short, with 5 bases between. The V gene's germline CDR1 is SNHLY and CDR2 FYNNEI. The CDR3 here is CASSEEGYEQYF. CDR3 nucleotides: TGTGCCAGCAGTGAAGAGGGGTACGAGCAGTACTTC.

This clonotype was picked up many times. The chain recombines TRBV2 with TRBJ2-1; TRBD2 might be the D (6 bases). The ends were cut back, 4 bases at V and 5 bases at J, with 12 bases in the middle. Per the germline V gene, CDR1 is SNHLY and CDR2 is FYNNEI. There are 14 residues in the CDR3. CDR3 DNA: TGTGCCAGCAGTGTTTGGAGGGGAGACAATGAGCAGTTCTTC. Its translation: CASSVWRGDNEQFF.

This clonotype was seen repeatedly, ten times or more. The chain employs TRBV6-2 or TRBV6-3 and TRBJ2-5; TRBD1 aligns across 7 bases. Looked up from germline, CDR1 is MNHEY and CDR2 is SVGEGT. This CDR3 is built from 15 residues. Losses at the gene ends were 5 bases for V and 2 bases for J; bases not matched to a gene: 8. The CDR3 nucleotides read TGTGCCAGCAGTCGACCCTCGGACAGGCAAGAGACCCAGTACTTC. Protein: CASSRPSDRQETQYF.

The sample holds many counts of this clonotype. The chain couples TRBV5-6 to TRBJ1-2; weak D call: TRBD1 (5 bases). Deletions cut 6 bases from V and 5 bases from J, with 14 bases between. This CDR3 has 13 amino acids. In germline, CDR1 is SGHDT, CDR2 YYEEEE. In DNA form, the CDR3 reads TGTGCCAGCACCGACAGATTAGGGTATGGCTACACCTTC. This translates into CASTDRLGYGYTF. The full variable domain, completed using reference TRBV5-6 and TRBJ1-2, is DAGVTQSPTHLIKTRGQQVTLRCSPKSGHDTVSWYQQALGQGPQFIFQYYEEEERQRGNFPDRFSGHQFPNYSSELNVNALLLGDSALYLCASTDRLGYGYTFGSGTRLTVV.

V usage is TRBV12-3 or TRBV12-4 and J usage is TRBJ2-3; 11 nucleotides match TRBD2. This CDR3 has 15 amino acids. Unmatched junction bases numbered 11, after V lost 4 bases and J lost 11 bases. The CDR3 reads CASSSSGRPYNEQYF. The CDR3 DNA reads TGTGCCAGCAGTTCTAGCGGGAGGCCCTACAATGAGCAGTATTTT.

This clonotype was counted ten times or more. This rearrangement joins TRBV20-1 to TRBJ2-3; D is perhaps TRBD1 or TRBD2 (5 bases each). V was trimmed by 4 bases and J by 5 bases, leaving 13 bases between them. CDR1 and CDR2 (germline): DFQATT, SNEGSKA (reference sequence). The CDR3 loop spans 13 amino acids. For the CDR3, the DNA is TGCAGTGCTACGGGGCTAGCTGGAGATACGCAGTATTTT. Its translation is CSATGLAGDTQYF.